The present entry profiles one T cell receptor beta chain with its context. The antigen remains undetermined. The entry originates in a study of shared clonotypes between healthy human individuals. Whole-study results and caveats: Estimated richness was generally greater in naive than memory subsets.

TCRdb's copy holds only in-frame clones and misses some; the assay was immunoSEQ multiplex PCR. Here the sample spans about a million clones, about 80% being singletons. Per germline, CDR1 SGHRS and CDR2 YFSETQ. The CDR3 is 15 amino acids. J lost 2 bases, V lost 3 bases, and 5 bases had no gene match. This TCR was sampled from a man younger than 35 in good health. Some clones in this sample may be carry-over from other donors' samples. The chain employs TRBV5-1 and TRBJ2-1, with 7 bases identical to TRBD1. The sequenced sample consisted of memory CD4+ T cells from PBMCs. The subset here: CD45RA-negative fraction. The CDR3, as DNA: TGCGCCAGCAGCTCACAGGGGCCTGCCTACAATGAGCAGTTCTTC. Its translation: CASSSQGPAYNEQFF.